This TCR beta chain was recovered during a study of graft-versus-host responses after intestinal transplantation. The study's findings and limits: GvH clones occurred in recipient marrow; some first appeared in ileum or blood. Where graft-donor T cell macrochimerism was present, patients had high graft-versus-host to host-versus-graft clonal ratios in allografts.

TCRdb's table, derived via immunoSEQ multiplex PCR, lists solely in-frame clones and lacks some. Counted here are tens of thousands of clones, approximately 94% occurring once; the ten biggest clones make up around 0.2%. Details on this clone: Its specificity is not known.

V was cut by 5 bases and J by 3 bases, with 18 bases left in between. This CDR3 is 16 amino acids long. Germline V gene sequence: CDR1 SEHNR, CDR2 FQNEAQ (reference sequence). This rearrangement joins TRBV7-9 to TRBJ2-3; tentative D call: TRBD2 (5 bases). Sequenced material: unstimulated CD4+ T cells sorted from spleen or lymph node cells, taken before transplant. The receptor comes from a human donor who was the organ donor for an intestinal transplant. The chain's CDR3 is CASSPRLAQSTDTQYF. CDR3 coding DNA: TGTGCCAGCAGCCCCCGGCTAGCTCAGTCGACAGATACGCAGTATTTT.